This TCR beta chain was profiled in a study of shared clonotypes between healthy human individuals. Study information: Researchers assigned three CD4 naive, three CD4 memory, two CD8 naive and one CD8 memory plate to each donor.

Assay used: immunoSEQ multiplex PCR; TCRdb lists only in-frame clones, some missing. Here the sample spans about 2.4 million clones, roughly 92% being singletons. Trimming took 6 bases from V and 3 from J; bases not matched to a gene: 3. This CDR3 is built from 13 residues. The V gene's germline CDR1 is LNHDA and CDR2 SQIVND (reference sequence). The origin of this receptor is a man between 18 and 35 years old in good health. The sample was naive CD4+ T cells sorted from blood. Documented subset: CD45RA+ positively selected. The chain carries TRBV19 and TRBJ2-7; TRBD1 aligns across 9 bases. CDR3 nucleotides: TGTGCCAGTAGGAGGACAGGGGACTACGAGCAGTACTTC. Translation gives CASRRTGDYEQYF. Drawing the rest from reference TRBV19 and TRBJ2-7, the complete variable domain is DGGITQSPKYLFRKEGQNVTLSCEQNLNHDAMYWYRQDPGQGLRLIYYSQIVNDFQKGDIAEGYSVSREKKESFPLTVTSAQKNPTAFYLCASRRTGDYEQYFGPGTRLTVT.